These T cell receptor beta chains were read from a single sample in a study of a mutant IDH1 vaccine in newly diagnosed glioma. Their antigens remain unidentified. Sequencing was performed with immunoSEQ multiplex PCR; in TCRdb, only in-frame clones are kept and a portion is missing. The sample holds 60,000 or so clones, under 90% seen once. This specimen consisted of PBMCs, obtained from a glioma patient whose treatment included an IDH1 peptide vaccine. The receptor source for this set is a woman in her forties or fifties with glioma. The CDR3 runs from the conserved cysteine through the conserved F or W. D genes are given only for firm matches. The size entry is marked missing in some rows and otherwise reads once, few, many or a size class.

V	size	length	J	D	CDR3	DNA
TRBV27	-	18	TRBJ2-1	-	CASLFRDTSFHSYNEQFF	TGTGCCAGCCTATTCCGGGACACCTCCTTCCACTCCTACAATGAGCAGTTCTTC
TRBV9	-	14	TRBJ1-1	-	CASSLPGAGGEAFF	TGTGCCAGCAGCCTCCCGGGTGCCGGGGGTGAAGCTTTCTTT
TRBV5-1	-	15	TRBJ1-1	-	CASSLGGRSNTEAFF	TGCGCCAGCAGCTTGGGCGGGCGGTCGAACACTGAAGCTTTCTTT
TRBV6-1	once	11	TRBJ1-1	-	CASDGRIEAFF	TGTGCCAGCGATGGACGGATAGAAGCTTTCTTT
TRBV5-4	-	12	TRBJ1-4	-	CASSLDGVKLFF	TGTGCCAGCAGCTTGGACGGGGTGAAACTGTTTTTT
TRBV6-1	-	13	TRBJ1-1	-	CASSANGNTEAFF	TGTGCCAGCAGTGCGAACGGGAACACTGAAGCTTTCTTT
TRBV6-4	-	16	TRBJ1-5	TRBD1	CASSPTGGLPNQPQHF	TGTGCCAGCAGTCCGACAGGGGGTTTACCGAATCAGCCCCAGCATTTT
TRBV5-1	-	16	TRBJ2-2	TRBD2	CASSYLVAGGAGELFF	TGCGCCAGCAGCTACCTAGTGGCGGGGGGCGCCGGGGAGCTGTTTTTT
TRBV5-5	-	16	TRBJ1-3	-	CASSYSRAGTGNTIYF	TGTGCCAGCAGCTATTCACGCGCGGGAACTGGAAACACCATATATTTT
TRBV6-6	-	13	TRBJ2-3	TRBD1	CASSTGGTDTQYF	TGTGCCAGCAGTACAGGGGGGACAGATACGCAGTATTTT
TRBV7-8	-	14	TRBJ1-2	-	CASSFSVGLKGYTF	TGTGCCAGCAGCTTCTCGGTAGGGTTAAAAGGCTACACCTTC
TRBV7-2	-	14	TRBJ2-7	TRBD2	CASSFAGGPYEQYF	TGTGCCAGCAGCTTTGCGGGGGGTCCCTACGAGCAGTACTTC
TRBV7-2	-	15	TRBJ2-1	TRBD1	CASSPRTGGFNEQFF	TGTGCCAGCAGCCCGCGGACAGGGGGATTCAATGAGCAGTTCTTC
TRBV15	once	15	TRBJ2-1	TRBD1	CATEPDRGFYNEQFF	TGTGCCACCGAACCGGACAGGGGCTTCTACAATGAGCAGTTCTTC
TRBV6-6	-	12	TRBJ2-7	-	CASSAQAYEQYF	TGTGCCAGCAGTGCACAAGCCTACGAGCAGTACTTC
TRBV7-2	-	16	TRBJ1-4	-	CASSPSPWDINEKLFF	TGTGCCAGCAGCCCCTCCCCCTGGGATATTAATGAAAAACTGTTTTTT
TRBV9	once	15	TRBJ1-2	TRBD1	CASSVATTGSDGYTF	TGTGCCAGCAGCGTGGCCACGACAGGGTCGGATGGCTACACCTTC
TRBV5-4	few	15	TRBJ2-1	TRBD2	CASSFTSGGADEQFF	TGTGCCAGCAGCTTCACTAGCGGGGGAGCCGATGAGCAGTTCTTC
TRBV12-5	-	16	TRBJ1-4	-	CASGLVIGGTNEKLFF	TGTGCTAGTGGTTTGGTAATAGGGGGAACTAATGAAAAACTGTTTTTT
TRBV28	-	16	TRBJ2-5	TRBD1	CASSPPGTGPQETQYF	TGTGCCAGCAGTCCGCCCGGGACAGGGCCCCAAGAGACCCAGTACTTC
TRBV27	-	14	TRBJ2-7	-	CASSLKAGPYEQYF	TGTGCCAGCAGTTTAAAGGCAGGGCCCTACGAGCAGTACTTC
TRBV6-4	-	15	TRBJ2-1	-	CASSVLPRVGNEQFF	TGTGCCAGCAGTGTCTTACCACGAGTTGGCAATGAGCAGTTCTTC
TRBV6-5	few	12	TRBJ1-1	-	CASSAVNTEAFF	TGTGCCAGCAGTGCGGTGAACACTGAAGCTTTCTTT
TRBV6-5	-	15	TRBJ1-4	-	CASSYSGSGDEKLFF	TGTGCCAGCAGTTACAGTGGTTCAGGGGATGAAAAACTGTTTTTT
TRBV19	-	18	TRBJ2-7	TRBD1	CASSRPRAQGQGFYEQYF	TGTGCCAGTAGCCGACCGAGGGCCCAGGGACAGGGATTCTACGAGCAGTACTTC
TRBV6-6	-	15	TRBJ2-7	-	CASSYSGVKSYEQYF	TGTGCCAGCAGTTACTCAGGAGTTAAGAGCTACGAGCAGTACTTC
TRBV29-1	-	13	TRBJ2-2	-	CSVATGNTGELFF	TGCAGCGTTGCCACGGGGAACACCGGGGAGCTGTTTTTT
TRBV6-5	-	15	TRBJ1-2	TRBD1	CASGGTGGFLDGYTF	TGTGCCAGCGGTGGAACAGGGGGCTTTTTAGATGGCTACACCTTC
TRBV7-9	-	17	TRBJ1-1	TRBD1	CASSRLRDRAAVVEAFF	TGTGCCAGCAGCCGCTTAAGGGACAGGGCAGCCGTAGTTGAAGCTTTCTTT
TRBV27	-	16	TRBJ1-5	-	CASSFKQPYSNQPQHF	TGTGCCAGCAGTTTTAAACAGCCCTATAGCAATCAGCCCCAGCATTTT
TRBV28	few	15	TRBJ2-7	-	CASSLTGSQSHEQYF	TGTGCCAGCAGTCTGACCGGGTCCCAGTCCCACGAGCAGTACTTC
TRBV27	-	15	TRBJ1-2	-	CASSLSSGANYGYTF	TGTGCCAGCAGTTTATCGTCGGGGGCCAACTATGGCTACACCTTC
TRBV6-5	-	14	TRBJ1-2	-	CASSYQEGIYGYTF	TGTGCCAGCAGTTACCAGGAGGGGATCTATGGCTACACCTTC
TRBV7-2	-	18	TRBJ2-6	TRBD1	CASSLGIQGAAGANVLTF	TGTGCCAGCAGCTTAGGGATACAGGGGGCAGCTGGGGCCAACGTCCTGACTTTC
TRBV6-1	-	13	TRBJ2-7	-	CASSTISAYEQYF	TGTGCCAGCTCAACCATTTCGGCCTACGAGCAGTACTTC
TRBV7-2	-	14	TRBJ1-2	-	CASSGLGGRYGYTF	TGTGCCAGCAGCGGACTGGGGGGACGTTATGGCTACACCTTC
TRBV18	-	15	TRBJ1-1	-	CASSGNYGGYTEAFF	TGTGCCAGCTCAGGAAATTACGGGGGGTACACTGAAGCTTTCTTT
TRBV7-9	-	12	TRBJ1-2	-	CASSLINYGYTF	TGTGCCAGCAGCTTAATTAACTATGGCTACACCTTC
TRBV6-6	-	15	TRBJ1-5	TRBD1	CASRADRGTDQPQHF	TGTGCCAGCAGAGCGGACAGGGGCACGGATCAGCCCCAGCATTTT
TRBV28	-	15	TRBJ1-5	-	CASRPGGGSNQPQHF	TGTGCCAGCAGACCGGGGGGGGGAAGCAATCAGCCCCAGCATTTT